This TCR beta chain was obtained from a study of breast tumors, draining lymph nodes, adjacent tissues. Germline values: CDR1 SGHAT, CDR2 FQNNGV. This CDR3 contains 14 residues. Points from the study as a whole: The data were judged consistent with most tumor T cells coming from lymph node and expanding in tumor. Compared with basal-like, luminal-like tumors shared significantly more repertoire with nontumor tissue. Tumors had less TCR diversity than lymph nodes, more than nontumor tissue. That most tumor T cells come from lymph nodes remained unproven.

TCRdb used MiXCR to reprocess the multiplex PCR reads, holding one entry per CDR3 protein. The sample has 20,000 to 25,000 distinct CDR3 sequences; approximately 53% are singletons. In regard to this clonotype: Its antigen remains unknown. A much larger clone differs from this one at a single base, so this may be a read error.

Sequencing input: breast tumor tissue. This receptor was obtained from a female donor with breast cancer. Some clones in this sample may be carry-over from other donors' samples. The rearrangement uses TRBV11-2 and TRBJ1-5; no firm D call. DNA of the CDR3: TGTGCCAGCAGCATAGAAGGACCCACTCAGCCCCAGCATTTT. Its translation: CASSIEGPTQPQHF. Variable domain in full (rest from reference TRBV11-2 and TRBJ1-5): EAGVAQSPRYKIIEKRQSVAFWCNPISGHATLYWYQQILGQGPKLLIQFQNNGVVDDSQLPKDRFSAERLKGVDSTLKIQPAKLEDSAVYLCASSIEGPTQPQHFGDGTRLSIL.